Presented here are 14 T cell receptor beta chains from one specimen sequenced in a study of T cell repertoires in ileal Crohn's disease. Sequencing used immunoSEQ multiplex PCR; TCRdb keeps in-frame clones, though not all of them. The data show around 3,700 clones, with around 90% seen just once and about an eighth held by the top ten. Described time point: proximal margin of the surgical specimen (macroscopically non-inflamed). Source material: ileal tissue. These receptors came from an adult with Crohn's disease.

This chain uses TRBV5-6 with TRBJ1-5, with 10 bases identical to TRBD1. CDR1 is SGHDT, CDR2 YYEEEE, per germline. V gave up 4 bases and J gave up 4 bases; unmatched junction bases: 5. CDR3 length: 15 residues. The CDR3 DNA reads TGTGCCAGCAGCCGGGACAGGGGCCTAAATCAGCCCCAGCATTTT. Translating it yields CASSRDRGLNQPQHF.

This chain joins TRBV5-1 and TRBJ2-2; no clear D gene. Germline values: CDR1 SGHRS, CDR2 YFSETQ. The CDR3 consists of 13 residues. With 5 bases removed from V and 2 bases from J, the gap between germline ends came to 7 bases. For the CDR3, the DNA is TGCGCCAGCAGGGAAACCAACACCGGGGAGCTGTTTTTT. This codes for CASRETNTGELFF.

The chain recombines TRBV30 with TRBJ2-5; maybe TRBD1 (5 bases). The V gene lost 2 bases and the J gene lost 1 base, with 17 bases spanning the gap. CDR3 length: 16 residues. CDR1 is GTSNPN, CDR2 SVGIG, per germline (reference sequence). The CDR3 region is CAWSPRQGWGQETQYF. CDR3 nucleotide sequence: TGTGCCTGGAGTCCCCGGCAGGGATGGGGCCAAGAGACCCAGTACTTC.

This clone has just one count. Compared with germline, one end of the junction differs, possibly owing to a read error. This chain uses TRBV28 with TRBJ1-2; the D is unclear. The germline CDR1 and CDR2 sequences are MDHEN and SYDVKM. The CDR3 runs 11 residues. CDR3 region: CASSSKPGYTF. The DNA for the CDR3 is TGTGCCAGCAGTTCCAAACCGGGCTACACTTTC.

The chain uses TRBV6-1 and TRBJ2-5, with D possibly TRBD1 on 6 matching bases. V was shortened by 6 bases and J by 5 bases, with 13 bases between the two germline ends. Germline CDR1 is MNHNS and CDR2 is SASEGT. The CDR3 has 13 residues. The CDR3 protein is CASSWRRGETQYF. DNA of the CDR3: TGTGCCAGCAGCTGGAGAAGGGGGGAGACCCAGTACTTC.

This clone was counted a single time. The genes are TRBV25-1 and TRBJ2-3; the match to TRBD2 covers 9 bases. With V trimmed by 4 bases and J by 4 bases, 6 bases remained unmatched. The V gene's germline CDR1 is MGHDK and CDR2 SYGVNS. CDR3 size: 15 residues. CDR3 amino acids: CASSVIAGASDTQYF. DNA for the CDR3: TGTGCCAGCAGTGTTATAGCGGGAGCCTCAGATACGCAGTATTTT. Combining the CDR3 with reference TRBV25-1 and TRBJ2-3 gives the whole variable domain EADIYQTPRYLVIGTGKKITLECSQTMGHDKMYWYQQDPGMELHLIHYSYGVNSTEKGDLSSESTVSRIRTEHFPLTLESARPSHTSQYLCASSVIAGASDTQYFGPGTRLTVL.

The chain is built from TRBV2 and TRBJ1-2; tentative D call: TRBD1 (5 bases). V was clipped by 8 bases and J by 8 bases, with 18 bases between them. CDR3 length: 13 amino acids. Germline V gives CDR1 SNHLY, CDR2 FYNNEI. In DNA, the CDR3 is TGTGCCAGCCGTCTCAGGGATTTCGGGGGCTACACCTTC. Protein product: CASRLRDFGGYTF.

This clone has just one count. The rearrangement uses TRBV4-2 and TRBJ2-1; 8 positions match TRBD2. Germline V gene data show CDR1 as LGHNA and CDR2 as YNFKEQ. V trimming: 2 bases; J trimming: 0 bases; junction bases outside the gene matches: 3. The CDR3 totals 16 residues. The CDR3 DNA reads as TGTGCCAGCAGCCAATTAGCGGGAAGCTCCTACAATGAGCAGTTCTTC. It translates to CASSQLAGSSYNEQFF.

The gene calls are TRBV7-2 and TRBJ2-3; 9 bases are a match to TRBD2. The V segment lost 5 bases and the J segment 1 base; nucleotides outside the gene matches: 4. Per germline, CDR1 SGHTA and CDR2 FQGNSA. CDR3 size: 15 residues. CDR3 coding DNA: TGTGCCAGCAGCAGCCGGACTAGCGGCACAGATACGCAGTATTTT. Amino acid sequence: CASSSRTSGTDTQYF.

The V call is TRBV4-3, the J call TRBJ2-5; a possible D gene is TRBD1 (5 bases). Trimming took off 3 bases at V and 2 bases at J, with 13 bases between the two ends. Germline loops: CDR1 LGHNA, CDR2 YSLEER. The CDR3 is 15 residues long. The CDR3 DNA follows: TGCGCCAGCAGCCACGGCTTGGCAGGGCAAGAGACCCAGTACTTC. Its protein product is CASSHGLAGQETQYF.

The CDR3 loop reads CASSTTVGSTVSISYEQYF. The CDR3 DNA sequence: TGTGCCAGCAGCACGACGGTAGGTTCGACCGTGTCAATTTCCTACGAGCAGTACTTC. The chain uses TRBV7-3 and TRBJ2-7; D is uncertain. The CDR3 length is 19 residues. Germline V gene sequence: CDR1 SGHTA, CDR2 FQGTGA. V was pared by 5 bases and J by 1 base, with 27 bases between. The whole variable domain, filled in from reference TRBV7-3 and TRBJ2-7, reads GAGVSQTPSNKVTEKGKYVELRCDPISGHTALYWYRQSLGQGPEFLIYFQGTGAADDSGLPNDRFFAVRPEGSVSTLKIQRTERGDSAVYLCASSTTVGSTVSISYEQYFGPGTRLTVT.

This chain connects TRBV28 to TRBJ2-6, with 7 bases that match TRBD1. The CDR3 covers 16 residues. Per the germline V gene, CDR1 is MDHEN and CDR2 is SYDVKM. The ends lost 5 bases at V and 0 bases at J; junction bases unmatched: 4. The CDR3 bases are TGTGCCAGCAGTACCCCAGGGGGCTCTGGGGCCAACGTCCTGACTTTC. This codes for CASSTPGGSGANVLTF.

The chain has TRBV4-1 and TRBJ2-1, with D hard to call. Trimming removed 1 base from V and 7 bases from J, with 8 bases in between. Germline V gene sequence: CDR1 MGHRA, CDR2 YSYEKL. This CDR3 has 13 amino acids. The CDR3 sequence: CASSQVERNEQFF. CDR3 coding DNA: TGCGCCAGCAGCCAAGTCGAACGAAATGAGCAGTTCTTC.

The J gene is TRBJ2-7, the V gene TRBV21-1; no DNA check was done on the table's D call, TRBD2. TRBV21-1 is tagged as a pseudogene. CDR3 length equals 18 residues. This chain's CDR3 is CASSERLAGGFREYEQYF. The CDR3 region has the DNA TGTGCCAGCAGCGAACGACTAGCGGGAGGGTTCAGGGAGTACGAGCAGTACTTC.